Given below is one T cell receptor (beta chain) in context. This entry comes from a study of human thymus T cells. Clones were read by immunoSEQ multiplex PCR, and TCRdb kept only the in-frame ones, dropping some. The repertoire holds more than 50,000 clones, 94% seen once, with over 5% in the top ten. Input material: blood. The receptor's source is a boy under two years old with a congenital heart defect but otherwise immunologically healthy.

The CDR3 loop is CASSGGTNTEAFF. In nucleotides, the CDR3 is TGTGCCAGCAGTGGTGGTACGAACACTGAAGCTTTCTTT. The chain uses TRBV7-2 and TRBJ1-1; D is unclear. The CDR3 runs 13 residues. V was clipped by 6 bases and J by 1 base, with 9 bases between them. Germline-derived CDR1 and CDR2 are SGHTA and FQGNSA.